A selection of T cell receptor beta chains follows, all from one sample in a study of cytomegalovirus exposure and HLA in healthy donors. Generated by immunoSEQ multiplex PCR, the TCRdb table keeps only in-frame clones and is missing some. The repertoire holds roughly 330,000 clones, with 87% as singletons. Sequencing input: PBMCs. The receptors were gathered from a woman between 25 and 40 years old in good health and CMV-seropositive. CDR3s include the opening cysteine and the closing phenylalanine or tryptophan. A D gene is named only where the DNA matches it firmly. Rows may omit the clone size; those that give it use once, few, many or a size class.

>-|TRBJ2-5|10|TRBV20-1|-
CSVPSETQYF
TGCAGCGTTCCCTCAGAGACCCAGTACTTC
>-|TRBJ2-7|14|TRBV4-1|-
CASSQDMRGYEQYF
TGCGCCAGCAGCCAAGATATGAGGGGCTACGAGCAGTACTTC
>once|TRBJ2-1|14|TRBV11-2|-
CASSLPITYNEQFF
TGTGCCAGCAGCTTACCGATTACCTACAATGAGCAGTTCTTC
>-|TRBJ2-3|11|TRBV7-6|-
CASSITDTQYF
TGTGCCAGCAGCATCACAGATACGCAGTATTTT
>-|TRBJ2-3|16|TRBV4-3|-
CASSQVMGATSGTQYF
TGCGCCAGCAGCCAAGTGATGGGGGCCACCTCGGGTACGCAGTATTTT
>few|TRBJ2-2|17|TRBV9|TRBD2
CASSVASGGANTGELFF
TGTGCCAGCAGCGTAGCTAGCGGGGGTGCGAACACCGGGGAGCTGTTTTTT
>-|TRBJ1-5|16|TRBV28|-
CASSFEGLEVGQPQHF
TGTGCCAGCAGTTTCGAGGGTTTAGAGGTGGGTCAGCCCCAGCATTTT
>few|TRBJ2-4|17|TRBV27|-
CASSLSDRGGTKNIQYF
TGTGCCAGCAGTTTATCCGACAGGGGAGGGACCAAAAACATTCAGTACTTC
>-|TRBJ1-1|14|TRBV27|-
CASSLSNRELEAFF
TGTGCCAGCAGTTTATCGAACAGAGAACTTGAAGCTTTCTTT
>-|TRBJ2-7|14|TRBV7-8|-
CASRGTDSGYEQYF
TGTGCCAGCAGGGGGACGGACTCGGGATACGAGCAGTACTTC
>-|TRBJ2-5|16|TRBV13|TRBD2
CASSAGLGGSHETQYF
TGTGCCAGCAGCGCGGGGTTGGGGGGGTCGCACGAGACCCAGTACTTC
>-|TRBJ2-1|15|TRBV7-2|TRBD1
CASSFPGQGYNEQFF
TGTGCCAGCAGCTTTCCGGGACAGGGGTACAATGAGCAGTTCTTC
>-|TRBJ2-2|12|TRBV27|-
CASSRASGELFF
TGTGCCAGCAGTCGCGCTTCCGGGGAGCTGTTTTTT
>-|TRBJ1-2|15|TRBV19|TRBD1
CASSITAQGPRGYTF
TGTGCCAGTAGTATTACCGCACAGGGGCCTCGTGGCTACACCTTC
>few|TRBJ2-2|13|TRBV27|-
CASSLRRAGELFF
TGTGCCAGCAGTTTAAGGAGGGCCGGGGAGCTGTTTTTT
>-|TRBJ2-1|15|TRBV9|-
CASSVGGGSYNEQFF
TGTGCCAGCAGCGTAGGTGGCGGGTCCTACAATGAGCAGTTCTTC
>-|TRBJ2-3|15|TRBV5-6|-
CASSLDVSGTDTQYF
TGTGCCAGCAGCTTGGATGTGTCGGGCACAGATACGCAGTATTTT
>-|TRBJ1-4|13|TRBV27|-
CASSFPGGEKLFF
TGTGCCAGCAGTTTCCCGGGAGGCGAAAAACTGTTTTTT
>-|TRBJ1-2|15|TRBV4-3|-
CASSQDPQGYYGYTF
TGCGCCAGCAGCCAAGACCCCCAGGGCTACTATGGCTACACCTTC
>once|TRBJ1-5|14|TRBV5-6|-
CASSSDGSHQPQHF
TGTGCCAGCAGTTCAGACGGGAGTCATCAGCCCCAGCATTTT
>-|TRBJ2-1|15|TRBV11-3|TRBD2
CASSASGRADNEQFF
TGTGCCAGCAGCGCCAGCGGGAGGGCCGATAATGAGCAGTTCTTC
>-|TRBJ1-5|14|TRBV15|-
CATGRLASNQPQHF
TGTGCCACCGGGAGACTGGCTAGCAATCAGCCCCAGCATTTT
>once|TRBJ2-7|14|TRBV27|TRBD1
CASRPGQISYEQYF
TGTGCCAGCAGGCCGGGACAGATCTCCTACGAGCAGTACTTC
>-|TRBJ2-2|17|TRBV5-1|TRBD2
CASSLALAGANTGELFF
TGCGCCAGCAGCTTGGCTCTAGCGGGAGCGAACACCGGGGAGCTGTTTTTT
>-|TRBJ2-3|14|TRBV7-2|-
CASSSPGKIDTQYF
TGTGCCAGCAGCTCGCCGGGTAAAATAGATACGCAGTATTTT